This is a list of T cell receptor beta chains from one sample in a study of T cells in Graves' hyperthyroidism and ophthalmopathy. TCRdb independently ran MiXCR on the multiplex PCR reads; one entry per CDR3 protein. The profile shows 550,000 to 800,000 distinct CDR3 sequences, 15% to 20% of them singletons. The sample taken for sequencing was blood. The receptors stem from a man aged 45-65 years with Graves' hyperthyroidism. Both conserved end residues are part of each CDR3. Fields, in order: CDR3 protein, CDR3 DNA, V gene, J gene, clone size, D gene. A D gene is named only where the DNA matches it firmly. Not every row has a clone size; where given, it reads once, few, many or a size class.

CATSDRGLHTEAFF,TGTGCCACCTCAGACAGGGGGCTTCACACTGAAGCTTTCTTT,TRBV19,TRBJ1-1,.,TRBD1
CASSLDRGNLNEQYF,TGTGCCAGCAGCTTAGATAGGGGGAATTTAAACGAGCAGTACTTC,TRBV7-9,TRBJ2-7,.,.
CASRGGNGYTF,TGTGCCAGCCGCGGGGGCAATGGCTACACCTTC,TRBV27,TRBJ1-2,.,.
CASSLDWQASRYGYTF,TGCGCCAGCAGCTTGGATTGGCAGGCGTCTCGCTATGGCTACACCTTC,TRBV5-1,TRBJ1-2,many,.
CASSLDRGQTISGANVLTF,TGTGCCAGCAGCTTAGATAGAGGACAGACTATCTCTGGGGCCAACGTCCTGACTTTC,TRBV11-2,TRBJ2-6,.,.
CASSPGDRVAYGYTF,TGTGCCAGCTCACCGGGAGACAGGGTGGCCTATGGCTACACCTTC,TRBV18,TRBJ1-2,few,TRBD1
CASRYDGSSGNTIYF,TGTGCCAGCAGGTACGACGGCAGCTCTGGAAACACCATATATTTT,TRBV12-3/TRBV12-4,TRBJ1-3,many,.
CSARSSGGGRAYEQYF,TGCAGTGCTCGCTCCTCGGGTGGCGGGAGGGCCTACGAGCAGTACTTC,TRBV20-1,TRBJ2-7,many,TRBD2
CASSTNLGQGKETQYF,TGTGCCAGCTCAACAAACTTAGGACAGGGGAAGGAGACCCAGTACTTC,TRBV18,TRBJ2-5,few,TRBD1
CASSETGRNQPQHF,TGTGCCAGCAGTGAGACAGGGCGCAACCAGCCCCAGCATTTT,TRBV2,TRBJ1-5,many,TRBD1
CASSFTGNSYNEQFF,TGTGCCAGCAGCTTTACAGGGAATTCGTACAATGAGCAGTTCTTC,TRBV7-3,TRBJ2-1,.,.
CASSLPLAGAIYF,TGTGCCAGCAGCTTACCACTAGCGGGAGCTATCTACTTC,TRBV7-9,TRBJ2-5,.,TRBD2
CASSSPREGGELFF,TGTGCCAGCAGCTCCCCCCGGGAGGGCGGGGAGCTGTTTTTT,TRBV11-2,TRBJ2-2,many,TRBD2
CSARVTGGGLIEKLFF,TGCAGTGCACGAGTAACGGGGGGCGGGTTGATTGAAAAACTGTTTTTT,TRBV20-1,TRBJ1-4,.,.
CASTGTSGMGEQFF,TGTGCCAGTACCGGGACTAGCGGGATGGGTGAGCAGTTCTTC,TRBV2,TRBJ2-1,.,TRBD2
CASSYSGGVYNEQFF,TGTGCCAGCAGTTACTCAGGGGGGGTTTACAATGAGCAGTTCTTC,TRBV6-5,TRBJ2-1,many,.
CAWSARGKQGTGYGYTF,TGTGCCTGGAGCGCGAGGGGGAAACAGGGGACGGGGTATGGCTACACCTTC,TRBV30,TRBJ1-2,many,TRBD1
CASNGRPGPYEQYF,TGTGCCAGCAATGGACGGCCCGGCCCCTACGAGCAGTACTTC,TRBV28,TRBJ2-7,many,.
CASSPDRARYEQYF,TGTGCCAGCAGCCCAGACAGGGCCAGATACGAGCAGTACTTC,TRBV7-2,TRBJ2-7,many,TRBD1
CASGRGTSGPAYEQYF,TGTGCCAGCGGAAGGGGGACTAGCGGCCCTGCCTACGAGCAGTACTTC,TRBV6-1,TRBJ2-7,.,TRBD2
CAIRGGTLDTQYF,TGTGCCATCAGGGGAGGGACCCTCGATACGCAGTATTTT,TRBV10-3,TRBJ2-3,.,TRBD2
CASSGEGTTYNEQFF,TGTGCCAGCAGCGGGGAGGGCACCACCTACAATGAGCAGTTCTTC,TRBV9,TRBJ2-1,many,TRBD2
CASTRGAIQETQYF,TGTGCCAGCACACGCGGGGCCATCCAAGAGACCCAGTACTTC,TRBV12-3/TRBV12-4,TRBJ2-5,few,.
CASSSYPSGGGRYNEQFF,TGTGCCAGCAGCTCATACCCGTCTGGGGGCGGGAGATACAATGAGCAGTTCTTC,TRBV11-2,TRBJ2-1,many,.
CASSSYIREINYGYTF,TGTGCCAGTAGTTCGTACATCAGAGAAATCAACTATGGCTACACCTTC,TRBV19,TRBJ1-2,many,.
CASSHATLKDGEQFF,TGTGCCAGCAGCCACGCTACCCTTAAGGACGGTGAGCAGTTCTTC,TRBV4-2,TRBJ2-1,.,.
CASSHRGTDTEAFF,TGTGCCAGCAGCCACAGGGGAACAGACACTGAAGCTTTCTTT,TRBV7-6,TRBJ1-1,.,TRBD1
CSARGGAGSYNSPLHF,TGCAGTGCTAGAGGAGGGGCAGGTTCCTATAATTCACCCCTCCACTTT,TRBV20-1,TRBJ1-6,many,.
CASSYQNQETQYF,TGTGCCAGCAGTTACCAGAATCAAGAGACCCAGTACTTC,TRBV28,TRBJ2-5,many,.
CASSLESGRSYEQYF,TGCGCCAGCAGCTTGGAGAGCGGGAGGAGCTACGAGCAGTACTTC,TRBV5-1,TRBJ2-7,.,TRBD2
CSARGTDYGYTF,TGCAGTGCTCGGGGGACCGACTATGGCTACACCTTC,TRBV20-1,TRBJ1-2,.,.
CSARRGTGWSYEQYF,TGCAGTGCGCGACGTGGGACAGGGTGGTCCTACGAGCAGTACTTC,TRBV20-1,TRBJ2-7,many,TRBD1